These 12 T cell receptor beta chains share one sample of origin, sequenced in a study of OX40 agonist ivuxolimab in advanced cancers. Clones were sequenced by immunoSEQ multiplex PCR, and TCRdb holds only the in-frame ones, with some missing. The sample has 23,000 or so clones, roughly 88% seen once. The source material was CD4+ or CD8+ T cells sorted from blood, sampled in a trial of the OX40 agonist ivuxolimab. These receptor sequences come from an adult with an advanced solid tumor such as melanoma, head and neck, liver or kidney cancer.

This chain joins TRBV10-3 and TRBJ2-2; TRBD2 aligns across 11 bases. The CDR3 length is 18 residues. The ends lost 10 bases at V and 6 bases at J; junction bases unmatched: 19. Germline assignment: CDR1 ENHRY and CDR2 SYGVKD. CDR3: CATSPDRLAGGPPGELFF. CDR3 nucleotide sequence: TGTGCCACCTCCCCGGACAGATTAGCGGGAGGGCCCCCCGGGGAGCTGTTTTTT.

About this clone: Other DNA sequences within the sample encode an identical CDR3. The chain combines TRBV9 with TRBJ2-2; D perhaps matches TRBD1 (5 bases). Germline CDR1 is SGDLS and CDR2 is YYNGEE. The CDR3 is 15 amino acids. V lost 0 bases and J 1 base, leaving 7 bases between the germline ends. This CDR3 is CASSVGGGNTGELFF. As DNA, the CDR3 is TGTGCCAGCAGCGTAGGGGGCGGGAACACCGGGGAGCTGTTTTTT.

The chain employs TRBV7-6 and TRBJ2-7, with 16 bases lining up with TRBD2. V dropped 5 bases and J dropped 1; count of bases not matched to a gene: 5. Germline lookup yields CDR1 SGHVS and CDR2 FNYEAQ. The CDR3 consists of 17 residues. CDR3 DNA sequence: TGTGCCAGCAGCCCGGGACTAGCGGGAGGGCCGTCCTACGAGCAGTACTTC. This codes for CASSPGLAGGPSYEQYF.

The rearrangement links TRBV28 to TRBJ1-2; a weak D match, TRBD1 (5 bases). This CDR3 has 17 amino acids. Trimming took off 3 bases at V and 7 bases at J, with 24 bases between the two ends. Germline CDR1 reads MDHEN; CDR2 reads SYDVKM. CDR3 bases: TGTGCCAGCAGTTTGTCCTCCCAGGGACCACAGGACGGTGGCTACACCTTC. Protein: CASSLSSQGPQDGGYTF.

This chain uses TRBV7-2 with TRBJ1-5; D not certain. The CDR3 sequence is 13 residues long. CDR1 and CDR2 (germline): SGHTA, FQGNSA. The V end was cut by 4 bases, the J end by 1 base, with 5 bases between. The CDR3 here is CASSSVSNQPQHF. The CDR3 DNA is TGTGCCAGCAGCTCCGTCAGCAATCAGCCCCAGCATTTT.

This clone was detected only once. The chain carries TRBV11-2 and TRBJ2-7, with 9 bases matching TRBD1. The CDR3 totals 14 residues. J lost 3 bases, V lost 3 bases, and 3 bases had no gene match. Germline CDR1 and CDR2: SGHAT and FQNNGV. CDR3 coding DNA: TGTGCCAGCAGCTTGGGACAGGGTCGCTACGAGCAGTACTTC. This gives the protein CASSLGQGRYEQYF.

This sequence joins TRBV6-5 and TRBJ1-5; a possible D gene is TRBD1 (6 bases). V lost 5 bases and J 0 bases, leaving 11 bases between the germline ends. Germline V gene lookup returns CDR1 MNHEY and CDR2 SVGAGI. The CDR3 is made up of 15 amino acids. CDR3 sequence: CASSQMDSSNQPQHF. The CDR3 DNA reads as TGTGCCAGCAGTCAGATGGACAGTAGCAATCAGCCCCAGCATTTT.

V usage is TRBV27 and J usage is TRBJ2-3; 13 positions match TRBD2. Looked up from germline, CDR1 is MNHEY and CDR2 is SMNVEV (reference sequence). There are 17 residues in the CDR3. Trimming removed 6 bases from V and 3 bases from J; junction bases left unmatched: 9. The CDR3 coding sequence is TGTGCCAGCAGCCATCAACAGACTAGCGGGAGGACAGATACGCAGTATTTT. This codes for CASSHQQTSGRTDTQYF.

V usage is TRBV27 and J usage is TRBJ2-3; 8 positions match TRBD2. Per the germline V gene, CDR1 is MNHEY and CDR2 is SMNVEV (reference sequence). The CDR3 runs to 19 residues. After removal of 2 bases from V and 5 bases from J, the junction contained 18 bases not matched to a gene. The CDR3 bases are TGTGCCAGCAGTTTAACGGCTTGGGGCGGGGGGCGAGTTTTAGATACGCAGTATTTT. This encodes CASSLTAWGGGRVLDTQYF.

DNA for the CDR3: TGTGCCAGCAGCAAAGCCGAGGGGGCTTGTGGTCAGCCCCAGCATTTT. Its translation: CASSKAEGACGQPQHF. The V gene is TRBV21-1, the J gene TRBJ1-5; whether TRBD1, the table's D call, matches the DNA was not checked. TRBV21-1 is shown as a pseudogene. The CDR3 spans 16 residues.

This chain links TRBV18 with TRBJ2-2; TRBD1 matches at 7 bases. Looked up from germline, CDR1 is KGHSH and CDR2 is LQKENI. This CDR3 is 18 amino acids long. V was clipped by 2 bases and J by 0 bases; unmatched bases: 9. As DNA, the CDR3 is TGTGCCAGCTCACCAAGGAAGAGGGGGCAGACGAACACCGGGGAGCTGTTTTTT. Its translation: CASSPRKRGQTNTGELFF.

The CDR3 reads CASSRPWTGVYNEQFF. In nucleotides, the CDR3 is TGTGCCAGCTCCCGACCGTGGACAGGGGTTTACAATGAGCAGTTCTTC. This chain joins TRBV18 and TRBJ2-1; 9 bases are shared with TRBD1. The CDR3 is made up of 16 amino acids. The J segment lost 4 bases and the V segment lost 6 bases, leaving 10 bases of the junction unmatched. Germline V gene lookup returns CDR1 KGHSH and CDR2 LQKENI.